Below, 27 T cell receptor beta chains from the same sample are listed, as sequenced in a study of T cells in Graves' hyperthyroidism and ophthalmopathy. Amplified TCR beta CDR3 regions derived from RNA transcripts. First-round RT-PCR targeting the TCR CDR3 was performed with the HTBI primer set. TCRdb independently ran MiXCR on the multiplex PCR reads; one entry per CDR3 protein. The repertoire holds hundreds of thousands of distinct CDR3 sequences, with over 10% as singletons. Sequencing used blood. All receptors come from a woman between 18 and 30 years old with Graves' hyperthyroidism.

This clonotype was observed a few times. The chain combines TRBV4-1 with TRBJ1-1, with 10 bases lining up with TRBD1. Per germline, CDR1 MGHRA and CDR2 YSYEKL. The CDR3 is 17 amino acids. V gave up 0 bases and J gave up 0 bases; unmatched junction bases: 4. The CDR3 DNA sequence: TGCGCCAGCAGCCAAGAGGGACAGGGGAGGGTGAACACTGAAGCTTTCTTT. This sequence encodes CASSQEGQGRVNTEAFF.

J is TRBJ1-4 and V is TRBV28, with unresolved D. The V gene lost 3 bases and the J gene lost 12 bases, with 17 bases spanning the gap. The CDR3 is 14 amino acids. CDR1 and CDR2 from the germline V gene are MDHEN and SYDVKM. The CDR3 DNA reads as TGTGCCAGCAGTTTCGCCAATATCAGAAGGGAACTGTTTTTT. The encoded protein is CASSFANIRRELFF.

Ten or more counts support this clonotype. CDR3 loop: CASSPTALWGTDTQYF. In DNA form, the CDR3 reads TGTGCCAGTAGTCCAACAGCTTTGTGGGGCACAGATACGCAGTATTTT. The rearrangement joins TRBV19 to TRBJ2-3; the D is unclear. The germline gives CDR1 LNHDA, CDR2 SQIVND (reference sequence). The CDR3 has 16 residues. The ends were cut back, 5 bases at V and 1 base at J, with 16 bases in the middle.

This clonotype was picked up many times. The V gene is TRBV20-1, the J gene TRBJ1-2, with a tentative D call TRBD1 (5 bases). The germline V and J ends were trimmed by 6 bases and 4 bases, with 15 bases remaining between them. Germline CDR1 and CDR2: DFQATT and SNEGSKA (reference sequence). This CDR3 spans 13 amino acids. The CDR3: CSAPFPQGYGYTF. CDR3 in DNA: TGCAGTGCCCCCTTTCCCCAGGGCTATGGCTACACCTTC.

This clonotype appeared many times. The chain recombines TRBV10-3 with TRBJ2-7; D unresolved. The germline V gene has CDR1 ENHRY and CDR2 SYGVKD. The length of the CDR3 is 14 residues. V lost 4 bases and J lost 3, with 13 bases in between. The CDR3 spells CAISAGTEFYEQYF. In nucleotides, the CDR3 is TGTGCCATCAGTGCTGGCACAGAATTCTACGAGCAGTACTTC.

The V and J genes are TRBV6-1 and TRBJ2-3, with TRBD2 matching 8 bases. V lost 5 bases and J lost 1; bases outside the gene matches: 14. The CDR3 loop spans 18 amino acids. The germline CDR1 and CDR2 sequences are MNHNS and SASEGT. This chain's CDR3 is CASSWESGGAARTDTQYF. As DNA, the CDR3 is TGTGCCAGCAGTTGGGAATCCGGGGGGGCCGCCCGCACAGATACGCAGTATTTT.

This clonotype was detected only a few times. The rearrangement joins TRBV6-1 to TRBJ1-2; D is unresolved. The CDR3 extends over 15 amino acids. CDR1 is MNHNS and CDR2 is SASEGT in the germline V gene. The V and J ends lost 5 bases and 1 base respectively, with 14 bases between them. CDR3 loop: CASSSHPRLNYGYTF. In DNA, the CDR3 is TGTGCCAGCAGTTCACACCCTAGACTTAACTATGGCTACACCTTC.

This clonotype was counted at least ten times. The chain joins TRBV6-2 or TRBV6-3 to TRBJ1-1; D gene unclear. Trimming left V 0 bases short and J 0 bases short, with 5 bases between. The germline V gene has CDR1 MNHEY and CDR2 SVGEGT. The CDR3 consists of 14 residues. DNA for the CDR3: TGTGCCAGCAGTTACTCAGGAATGAACACTGAAGCTTTCTTT. This translates into CASSYSGMNTEAFF.

This clonotype was seen at least ten times. The genes are TRBV28 and TRBJ2-7; D not resolved. The CDR3 is 14 amino acids. Trimming removed 2 bases from V and 2 bases from J, with 10 bases in between. The germline V gene encodes CDR1 MDHEN and CDR2 SYDVKM. The CDR3 coding sequence is TGTGCCAGCAGTTTAACTTACAGAACCTACGAGCAGTACTTC. Translating it yields CASSLTYRTYEQYF.

The chain employs TRBV5-5 and TRBJ1-1; no definite D call. Germline lookup yields CDR1 SGHKS and CDR2 YYEKEE (reference sequence). V lost 2 bases and J 6 bases, leaving 8 bases between the germline ends. The CDR3 has 12 amino acids. The CDR3 loop reads CASSLVFAEAFF. The CDR3 DNA follows: TGTGCCAGCAGCTTAGTTTTCGCTGAAGCTTTCTTT.

This clonotype has just a few counts. A single base separates this from a much larger clone, so it may be a read error. The chain links TRBV28 to TRBJ1-1; no firm D call. The V end was cut by 1 base, the J end by 0 bases, with 12 bases between. Germline loops: CDR1 MDHEN, CDR2 SYDVKM. The CDR3 is made up of 16 amino acids. The CDR3 bases are TGTGCCAGCAGTTTATACAATCCCCGCCTGAACACTGAAGCTTTCTTT. This encodes CASSLYNPRLNTEAFF.

This clonotype was seen many times. This sequence joins TRBV6-1 and TRBJ1-1, with D uncertain. V was pared by 6 bases and J by 3 bases, with 5 bases between. Germline V CDR1 and CDR2: MNHNS, SASEGT. The CDR3 contains 11 residues. CDR3 protein: CASREDTEAFF. DNA of the CDR3: TGTGCCAGCAGAGAGGACACTGAAGCTTTCTTT.

This clonotype was counted a few times. V is TRBV5-1 and J is TRBJ2-3, with 10 bases that match TRBD2. The CDR3 has 16 residues. The ends lost 5 bases at V and 6 bases at J; junction bases unmatched: 12. Germline V CDR1 and CDR2: SGHRS, YFSETQ. This CDR3 is CASRLRGPAGGDTQYF. The DNA of the CDR3 is TGCGCCAGCAGATTAAGGGGACCAGCGGGAGGGGATACGCAGTATTTT.

The V and J genes are TRBV5-8 and TRBJ2-4; TRBD1 is a possible D gene (8 bases). The CDR3 totals 15 residues. V lost 3 bases and J 7 bases, leaving 17 bases between the germline ends. Germline V gene data show CDR1 as SGHTS and CDR2 as YDEGEE. CDR3 nucleotide sequence: TGTGCCAGCAGCTCACTGACAGGGGAGGGGAACATTCAGTACTTC. Its translation: CASSSLTGEGNIQYF.

This clonotype was seen ten or more times. In nucleotides, the CDR3 is TGTGCCAGCAGCGTAGATATGTCAGGGGGCCACGAGCAGTACTTC. Residues: CASSVDMSGGHEQYF. The J gene is TRBJ2-7, the V gene TRBV9; 8 bases align to TRBD1. V trimming: 0 bases; J trimming: 5 bases; junction bases outside the gene matches: 7. CDR1 is SGDLS, CDR2 YYNGEE, per germline. The length of the CDR3 is 15 residues.

Many counts were recorded for this clonotype. The genes are TRBV28 and TRBJ1-2; 9 nucleotides match TRBD1. This CDR3 region has 14 residues. CDR1 is MDHEN, CDR2 SYDVKM, per germline. J was trimmed by 7 bases and V by 3 bases; bases with no gene match: 6. The CDR3 is CASSFGDRVRGYTF. The CDR3 DNA follows: TGTGCCAGCAGTTTTGGGGACAGGGTGCGTGGCTACACCTTC.

This clonotype was counted a few times. The gene calls are TRBV24-1 and TRBJ2-1, with D unresolved. The CDR3 is 16 amino acids. Trimming removed 4 bases at V and 0 bases at J, with 12 bases between. In germline, CDR1 is KGHDR, CDR2 SFDVKD. CDR3 protein: CATSDPVSDSYNEQFF. Here the CDR3 DNA reads TGTGCCACCAGTGACCCAGTTTCGGACTCCTACAATGAGCAGTTCTTC.

A remark on this clonotype: A much larger clone differs from this one at a single base, so this may be a read error. The chain recombines TRBV5-1 with TRBJ2-1; D is ambiguous. Trimming removed 7 bases at V and 5 bases at J, with 13 bases between. CDR1 is SGHRS, CDR2 YFSETQ, per germline. The CDR3 runs 13 residues. The CDR3 is CASATGVNNEQFF. CDR3 DNA sequence: TGCGCCAGCGCGACTGGCGTTAACAATGAGCAGTTCTTC.

This clonotype was seen repeatedly, ten times or more. The rearrangement joins TRBV12-3 or TRBV12-4 to TRBJ1-6, with 7 nucleotides matching TRBD1. V lost 8 bases and J lost 0; bases outside the gene matches: 7. This CDR3 contains 16 residues. CDR3 DNA sequence: TGTGCCAGCCGAACAGGGGCGAGCTCCTATAATTCACCCCTCCACTTT. Translation: CASRTGASSYNSPLHF.

This clonotype was seen only once. The rearrangement links TRBV25-1 to TRBJ2-3, with 16 positions matching TRBD2. CDR3 length: 18 residues. Losses at the gene ends were 4 bases for V and 0 bases for J; bases not matched to a gene: 4. Germline assignment: CDR1 MGHDK and CDR2 SYGVNS. DNA for the CDR3: TGTGCCAGCAGTGGGGGACTAGCGGGGGGGCCGAGCACAGATACGCAGTATTTT. Its translation: CASSGGLAGGPSTDTQYF.

This clonotype appeared many times. The J gene is TRBJ1-2, the V gene TRBV27, with TRBD1 matching over 7 bases. The CDR3 totals 18 residues. V gave up 6 bases and J gave up 2 bases; unmatched junction bases: 18. Germline CDR1 and CDR2: MNHEY and SMNVEV (reference sequence). CDR3 in amino acids: CASSPGTDLTLGNYGYTF. DNA for the CDR3: TGTGCCAGCAGCCCAGGGACAGATCTTACTCTAGGGAACTATGGCTACACCTTC.

The table lists this clonotype with many counts. The chain combines TRBV11-2 with TRBJ2-5; weak D call: TRBD2 (5 bases). Germline CDR1 reads SGHAT; CDR2 reads FQNNGV. Trimming took 4 bases from V and 7 from J, leaving 16 bases between them. The CDR3 sequence is 14 residues long. CDR3 nucleotide sequence: TGTGCCAGCAGCTCCCCCCGCGAGGGTGGGACCCAGTACTTC. Its protein product is CASSSPREGGTQYF.

This clonotype was counted ten times or more. J is TRBJ2-5 and V is TRBV20-1; 9 nucleotides match TRBD2. The CDR3 has 18 amino acids. V was pared by 3 bases and J by 5 bases, with 19 bases of the junction left unmatched. CDR1 and CDR2 (germline): DFQATT, SNEGSKA (reference sequence). For the CDR3, the DNA is TGCAGTGCTAGGGGGCGGGGGGGCCTGAAGAGTGGGGGTGAGACCCAGTACTTC. Encoded protein: CSARGRGGLKSGGETQYF.

This clonotype showed up just a few times. This chain links TRBV28 with TRBJ1-2, with D hard to call. The CDR3 totals 12 residues. Germline-derived CDR1 and CDR2 are MDHEN and SYDVKM. V shed 2 bases and J shed 8 bases, with 9 bases lying between them. The CDR3 spells CASSLTDWGYTF. As DNA, the CDR3 is TGTGCCAGCAGTTTAACGGACTGGGGCTACACCTTC.

The chain carries TRBV5-6 and TRBJ1-3; unclear D gene. The CDR3 covers 14 residues. Germline V CDR1 and CDR2: SGHDT, YYEEEE. V was trimmed by 0 bases and J by 4 bases, leaving 8 bases between them. CDR3 in DNA: TGTGCCAGCAGCTTGGGATCCGGCGGAAACACCATATATTTT. Its protein product is CASSLGSGGNTIYF. Filled out from reference TRBV5-6 and TRBJ1-3, the complete variable domain reads DAGVTQSPTHLIKTRGQQVTLRCSPKSGHDTVSWYQQALGQGPQFIFQYYEEEERQRGNFPDRFSGHQFPNYSSELNVNALLLGDSALYLCASSLGSGGNTIYFGEGSWLTVV.

CDR3 bases: TGCAGTGCTAGAGATCCCGGACATAGAGATTGGGAGACCCAGTACTTC. It codes for CSARDPGHRDWETQYF. V and J are TRBV20-1 and TRBJ2-5; tentatively, D is TRBD1 (5 bases). The CDR3 length is 16 residues. CDR1 is DFQATT and CDR2 is SNEGSKA in the germline V gene (reference sequence). V was clipped by 0 bases and J by 5 bases, with 19 bases between them.

This clonotype appeared many times. The chain carries TRBV6-2 or TRBV6-3 and TRBJ2-1, with D perhaps being TRBD1 or TRBD2 (5 bases each). V was cut by 5 bases and J by 4 bases, with 18 bases left in between. This CDR3 has 16 residues. The germline V gene encodes CDR1 MNHEY and CDR2 SVGEGT. The CDR3, as DNA: TGTGCCAGCAGTCCGCCCGAGGGGCGGCCTTACAATGAGCAGTTCTTC. This encodes CASSPPEGRPYNEQFF.